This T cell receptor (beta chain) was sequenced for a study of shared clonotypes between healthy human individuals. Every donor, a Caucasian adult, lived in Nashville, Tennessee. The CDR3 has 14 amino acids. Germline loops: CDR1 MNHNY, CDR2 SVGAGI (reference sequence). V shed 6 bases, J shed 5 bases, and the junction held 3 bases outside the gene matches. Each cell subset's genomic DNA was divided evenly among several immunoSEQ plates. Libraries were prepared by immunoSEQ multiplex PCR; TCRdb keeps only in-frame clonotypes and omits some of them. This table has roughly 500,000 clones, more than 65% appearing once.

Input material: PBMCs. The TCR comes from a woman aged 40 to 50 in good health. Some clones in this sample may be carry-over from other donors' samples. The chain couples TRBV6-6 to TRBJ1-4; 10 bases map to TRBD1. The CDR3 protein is CASSADRGNEKLFF. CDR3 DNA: TGTGCCAGCAGCGCGGACAGGGGGAATGAAAAACTGTTTTTT.